Presented here are 28 T cell receptor beta chains from one specimen sequenced in a study of vaccination effects on CD4 cells after COVID-19. Antigens of these TCRs are unknown. The ViraFEST assay expanded antigen-specific CD4+ T cells with viral peptide pools before sequencing. The culture ran for approximately nine days before CD4+ T cells were isolated. Previously uninfected by SARS-CoV-2, the vaccine recipients also showed negative nucleocapsid antibodies. Profiled with immunoSEQ multiplex PCR; TCRdb holds only in-frame clones, not every one. Among 55,000 to 80,000 clones listed, about four fifths were seen once. Here the sequenced sample was CD4+ T cells from PBMCs cultured with SARS-CoV-2 spike peptides, taken before COVID-19 vaccination. The source of these receptors is a human donor who received a COVID-19 vaccine.

The chain uses TRBV9 and TRBJ2-1; D gene unclear. This CDR3 comprises 12 residues. CDR1 SGDLS and CDR2 YYNGEE come from the germline V gene. V dropped 0 bases and J dropped 6 bases, with 4 bases sitting between them. This CDR3 is CASSVESNEQFF. Written as DNA, the CDR3 is TGTGCCAGCAGCGTAGAATCCAATGAGCAGTTCTTC.

The genes are TRBV30 and TRBJ1-2; D is perhaps TRBD1 (6 bases). The V end lost 2 bases, the J end lost 8 bases, and 18 bases lay between the germline ends. The CDR3 contains 14 residues. Germline loops: CDR1 GTSNPN, CDR2 SVGIG (reference sequence). Here the CDR3 reads CAWSRAGVVGGYTF. The CDR3 region has the DNA TGTGCCTGGAGTAGGGCAGGGGTGGTCGGGGGCTACACCTTC.

The chain has TRBV11-3 and TRBJ2-2; weak D call: TRBD1 (5 bases). Germline lookup yields CDR1 SGHNT and CDR2 YENEEA. The CDR3 contains 15 residues. Trimming shortened V by 5 bases and J by 4 bases, and 14 bases separated the two germline ends. CDR3 protein: CASSLVGGATGELFF. CDR3 in DNA: TGTGCCAGCAGCCTAGTAGGTGGGGCCACCGGGGAGCTGTTTTTT.

This chain connects TRBV6-5 to TRBJ1-1, with TRBD1 matching over 11 bases. CDR1 MNHEY and CDR2 SVGAGI come from the germline V gene. The V gene end was trimmed by 6 bases and the J gene end by 6 bases; junction bases not matched to a gene: 9. The CDR3 totals 15 residues. CDR3 in amino acids: CASRTSGTGGAEAFF. As DNA, the CDR3 is TGTGCCAGCAGGACCTCCGGGACAGGGGGGGCTGAAGCTTTCTTT.

This clone was seen once. The chain employs TRBV10-3 and TRBJ2-5, with 12 bases aligning to TRBD1. Trimming at V came to 7 bases and at J to 5 bases, leaving 5 bases not matched to a gene. The CDR3 consists of 14 residues. Per germline, CDR1 ENHRY and CDR2 SYGVKD. The CDR3 sequence: CAITRDRGHETQYF. In nucleotides, the CDR3 is TGTGCCATCACTAGGGACAGGGGGCACGAGACCCAGTACTTC.

This chain joins TRBV7-2 and TRBJ2-7; 11 bases are shared with TRBD1. This CDR3 comprises 16 residues. V dropped 1 base and J dropped 2; count of bases not matched to a gene: 4. Per the germline V gene, CDR1 is SGHTA and CDR2 is FQGNSA. The CDR3: CASSLVGTGGTYEQYV. In nucleotides, the CDR3 is TGTGCCAGCAGCTTAGTAGGGACAGGGGGAACCTACGAGCAGTACGTC.

The V and J genes are TRBV29-1 and TRBJ1-1; 11 bases agree with TRBD1. CDR1 SQVTM and CDR2 ANQGSEA come from the germline V gene. The V segment lost 6 bases and the J segment 3 bases; nucleotides outside the gene matches: 6. CDR3 length: 14 amino acids. In DNA form, the CDR3 reads TGCAGCGTCGGGGACAGGGGGGGGTACACTGAAGCTTTCTTT. It translates to CSVGDRGGYTEAFF.

The chain recombines TRBV7-8 with TRBJ1-1; a possible D gene is TRBD1 (5 bases). The CDR3 has 12 amino acids. Looked up from germline, CDR1 is SGHVS and CDR2 is FQNEAQ. With 3 bases removed from V and 7 bases from J, the gap between germline ends came to 9 bases. The CDR3 loop is CASSLGRFEAFF. DNA for the CDR3: TGTGCCAGCAGCTTGGGACGGTTTGAAGCTTTCTTT.

This chain links TRBV5-6 with TRBJ2-1; 10 positions agree with TRBD2. CDR3 length: 17 residues. The germline CDR1 and CDR2 sequences are SGHDT and YYEEEE. J was trimmed by 3 bases and V by 4 bases; bases with no gene match: 10. This CDR3 reads CASSRRGWTSGYNEQFF. The CDR3 DNA reads TGTGCCAGCAGCCGCAGGGGGTGGACTAGCGGCTACAATGAGCAGTTCTTC. The full variable domain, completed using reference TRBV5-6 and TRBJ2-1, is DAGVTQSPTHLIKTRGQQVTLRCSPKSGHDTVSWYQQALGQGPQFIFQYYEEEERQRGNFPDRFSGHQFPNYSSELNVNALLLGDSALYLCASSRRGWTSGYNEQFFGPGTRLTVL.

The chain combines TRBV30 with TRBJ1-2, with D hard to call. The CDR3 loop spans 15 amino acids. Germline V gene data show CDR1 as GTSNPN and CDR2 as SVGIG (reference sequence). V lost 3 bases and J lost 4, with 18 bases in between. CDR3 DNA: TGTGCCTGGAGCTCACTTCGGGGTGAGGCCTATGGCTACACCTTC. Protein sequence: CAWSSLRGEAYGYTF.

J is TRBJ2-7 and V is TRBV6-5; 12 bases map to TRBD1. This CDR3 region has 15 residues. With 6 bases clipped from V and 5 bases from J, the junction kept 8 bases outside the gene matches. Looked up from germline, CDR1 is MNHEY and CDR2 is SVGAGI. The CDR3 protein is CASRKGQGARDEQYV. In DNA form, the CDR3 reads TGTGCCAGCAGGAAGGGACAGGGGGCACGGGACGAGCAGTACGTC.

This chain connects TRBV4-1 to TRBJ1-5; D call uncertain. The CDR3 is 13 residues long. Deletions cut 4 bases from V and 5 bases from J, with 9 bases between. CDR1 is MGHRA and CDR2 is YSYEKL in the germline V gene. CDR3 nucleotide sequence: TGCGCCAGCAGCCCGCTGTCCGATCAGCCCCAGCATTTT. Translating gives CASSPLSDQPQHF.

The rearrangement joins TRBV5-5 to TRBJ2-3; maybe TRBD2 (6 bases). V lost 4 bases, J lost 5 bases, and 14 bases lay in between. Germline V gene data show CDR1 as SGHKS and CDR2 as YYEKEE (reference sequence). This CDR3 spans 14 amino acids. In nucleotides, the CDR3 is TGTGCCAGCAGCATCGCGAGGGAGGAAGATACGCAGTATTTT. Translation gives CASSIAREEDTQYF. Supplemented by reference TRBV5-5 and TRBJ2-3, the full variable domain reads DAGVTQSPTHLIKTRGQQVTLRCSPISGHKSVSWYQQVLGQGPQFIFQYYEKEERGRGNFPDRFSARQFPNYSSELNVNALLLGDSALYLCASSIAREEDTQYFGPGTRLTVL.

This clone has only one observation. The CDR3 coding sequence is TGTGCCTGGAGTCCACGGCAGGTTGGCGATGAGCAGTTCTTC. Protein product: CAWSPRQVGDEQFF. The chain employs TRBV30 and TRBJ2-1; the D is unclear. The germline CDR1 and CDR2 sequences are GTSNPN and SVGIG (reference sequence). This CDR3 region has 14 residues. The V end lost 2 bases, the J end lost 8 bases, and 16 bases lay between the germline ends. The full variable domain, completed using reference TRBV30 and TRBJ2-1, is SQTIHQWPATLVQPVGSPLSLECTVEGTSNPNLYWYRQAAGRGLQLLFYSVGIGQISSEVPQNLSASRPQDRQFILSSKKLLLSDSGFYLCAWSPRQVGDEQFFGPGTRLTVL.

CDR3 nucleotide sequence: TGTGCCAGCAGCCTAAGACGGAGCACTGAAGCTTTCTTT. It encodes CASSLRRSTEAFF. The chain recombines TRBV27 with TRBJ1-1; D is undetermined. V lost 6 bases and J lost 4, with 12 bases in between. The CDR3 sequence is 13 residues long. Germline CDR1 reads MNHEY; CDR2 reads SMNVEV (reference sequence).

This chain connects TRBV5-6 to TRBJ1-2; 7 nucleotides agree with TRBD1. Germline trimming cut 0 bases from V and 0 bases from J; bases unmatched to any gene: 14. Germline V gene data show CDR1 as SGHDT and CDR2 as YYEEEE. The CDR3 length is 19 residues. CDR3 sequence: CASSLGLTGHLTTNYGYTF. The CDR3 nucleotides read TGTGCCAGCAGCTTGGGCCTGACAGGGCACCTTACCACTAACTATGGCTACACCTTC. The whole variable domain, filled in from reference TRBV5-6 and TRBJ1-2, reads DAGVTQSPTHLIKTRGQQVTLRCSPKSGHDTVSWYQQALGQGPQFIFQYYEEEERQRGNFPDRFSGHQFPNYSSELNVNALLLGDSALYLCASSLGLTGHLTTNYGYTFGSGTRLTVV.

The J gene is TRBJ2-5, the V gene TRBV28; D gene ambiguous. Germline CDR1 and CDR2: MDHEN and SYDVKM. CDR3 length: 13 residues. V was clipped by 8 bases and J by 5 bases, with 15 bases between them. The CDR3 sequence: CASGRSDLETQYF. CDR3 nucleotides: TGTGCCAGCGGGCGATCAGATTTGGAGACCCAGTACTTC. Complete variable domain (other parts from reference TRBV28 and TRBJ2-5): DVKVTQSSRYLVKRTGEKVFLECVQDMDHENMFWYRQDPGLGLRLIYFSYDVKMKEKGDIPEGYSVSREKKERFSLILESASTNQTSMYLCASGRSDLETQYFGPGTRLLVL.

This clone appeared once. The chain has TRBV2 and TRBJ1-6; D is unclear. V was cut by 0 bases and J by 14 bases, with 11 bases left in between. Germline V CDR1 and CDR2: SNHLY, FYNNEI. This CDR3 region has 13 residues. The CDR3 coding sequence is TGTGCCAGCAGTGAAGCGGGAGCAGTGGCCCTCCACTTT. As protein: CASSEAGAVALHF.

CDR3 loop: CASSYDDAQPQHF. DNA of the CDR3: TGTGCCAGCAGTTACGATGACGCTCAGCCCCAGCATTTT. J is TRBJ1-5 and V is TRBV6-2 or TRBV6-3; D call uncertain. V was shortened by 2 bases and J by 6 bases, with 8 bases between the two germline ends. This CDR3 contains 13 residues. CDR1 is MNHEY and CDR2 is SVGEGT in the germline V gene.

The sample holds one count of this clone. The chain has TRBV7-2 and TRBJ1-2, with a weak D call TRBD1 (6 bases). CDR3 length: 16 amino acids. Between the trimmed V and J ends, which lost 1 base and 4 bases, there was a span of 16 bases. Germline V gives CDR1 SGHTA, CDR2 FQGNSA. This chain's CDR3 is CASSLVGGAGVYGYTF. CDR3 in DNA: TGTGCCAGCAGCTTAGTAGGGGGGGCTGGCGTCTATGGCTACACCTTC.

This chain links TRBV7-2 with TRBJ2-1; 9 nucleotides agree with TRBD1. The V gene end was trimmed by 2 bases and the J gene end by 9 bases; junction bases not matched to a gene: 11. CDR3 length: 16 residues. From germline, CDR1 is SGHTA and CDR2 FQGNSA. This CDR3 reads CASSLLDRGLLTEQFF. For the CDR3, the DNA is TGTGCCAGCAGCTTATTGGACAGGGGCCTATTAACTGAGCAGTTCTTC.

This clone was picked up one time. The V gene is TRBV19, the J gene TRBJ2-2; D ambiguous. CDR1 and CDR2 from the germline V gene are LNHDA and SQIVND (reference sequence). Between the trimmed V and J ends, which lost 9 bases and 0 bases, there was a span of 11 bases. The CDR3 length is 14 residues. Here the CDR3 DNA reads TGTGCCAGCAACCAGGCCCCGAACACCGGGGAGCTGTTTTTT. Its translation: CASNQAPNTGELFF.

The chain employs TRBV19 and TRBJ2-3, with D possibly TRBD1 on 5 matching bases. CDR1 is LNHDA, CDR2 SQIVND, per germline (reference sequence). The CDR3 extends over 15 amino acids. Trimming shortened V by 0 bases and J by 8 bases, and 15 bases separated the two germline ends. CDR3 protein: CASSIDRALRTTQYF. In nucleotides, the CDR3 is TGTGCCAGTAGTATAGACAGGGCCCTCCGAACTACGCAGTATTTT.

This chain links TRBV30 with TRBJ1-5, with D perhaps TRBD1 (5 bases). Between the trimmed V and J ends, which lost 3 bases and 1 base, there was a span of 7 bases. The germline CDR1 and CDR2 sequences are GTSNPN and SVGIG (reference sequence). This CDR3 has 13 residues. CDR3 sequence (DNA): TGTGCCTGGAGCAGGGCCAGCAATCAGCCCCAGCATTTT. Its protein is CAWSRASNQPQHF.

The chain joins TRBV7-2 to TRBJ1-1; the D gene is possibly TRBD1 (5 bases). The CDR3 is 14 residues long. The germline V gene encodes CDR1 SGHTA and CDR2 FQGNSA. V was pared by 0 bases and J by 5 bases, with 10 bases between. The CDR3 DNA follows: TGTGCCAGCAGCTTAGCGCCGGGGGATACTGAAGCTTTCTTT. Translation gives CASSLAPGDTEAFF.

This chain connects TRBV10-1 to TRBJ2-1; 10 nucleotides match TRBD2. The CDR3 covers 17 residues. Germline trimming cut 6 bases from V and 1 base from J; bases unmatched to any gene: 9. Germline CDR1 reads WNHNN; CDR2 reads SYGVQD (reference sequence). The CDR3, as DNA: TGCGCCAGCAGCAGAGCGGGGGGGCCTAGGTCCTACAATGAGCAGTTCTTC. Translating it yields CASSRAGGPRSYNEQFF.

The sample holds a few counts of this clone. The chain combines TRBV5-1 with TRBJ1-2; D is unclear. Germline lookup yields CDR1 SGHRS and CDR2 YFSETQ. The CDR3 sequence is 14 residues long. Trimming took off 2 bases at V and 4 bases at J, with 12 bases between the two ends. The DNA for the CDR3 is TGCGCCAGCAGCTTAACGGGGTCCGGCTATGGCTACACCTTC. It specifies CASSLTGSGYGYTF.

This clone was observed a handful of times. The chain carries TRBV3-1 (or the pseudogene TRBV3-2) and TRBJ2-2, with 11 bases that match TRBD2. Trimming removed 5 bases from V and 7 bases from J; junction bases left unmatched: 3. CDR3 size: 14 residues. The germline V gene encodes CDR1 LGHDT and CDR2 YNNKEL (reference sequence). CDR3 amino acids: CASSDSGGVGELFF. The DNA of the CDR3 is TGTGCCAGCAGCGATAGCGGGGGGGTCGGGGAGCTGTTTTTT.